One sample yielded the 25 T cell receptor beta chains listed below, sequenced in a study of radiotherapy plus CTLA-4 blockade in lung cancer. The assay was immunoSEQ multiplex PCR, and TCRdb's table has in-frame clones only and misses some. The profile shows about 55,000 clones, roughly four fifths of them singletons. Here the sequenced sample was peripheral blood, taken from a patient treated with radiotherapy plus ipilimumab. The receptors stem from a human donor with non-small cell lung cancer whose response to radiotherapy plus ipilimumab could not be evaluated.

The chain uses TRBV5-5 and TRBJ1-4; the match to TRBD1 covers 7 bases. Per germline, CDR1 SGHKS and CDR2 YYEKEE (reference sequence). This CDR3 has 14 residues. V shed 4 bases, J shed 6 bases, and the junction held 6 bases outside the gene matches. CDR3 amino acids: CASSPQGRDEKLFF. The CDR3 DNA sequence: TGTGCCAGCAGCCCACAGGGGCGGGATGAAAAACTGTTTTTT.

This chain connects TRBV6-6 to TRBJ2-1, with unresolved D. Germline V gene lookup returns CDR1 MNHNY and CDR2 SVGAGI (reference sequence). The length of the CDR3 is 16 residues. Trimming stripped 1 base from V and 0 bases from J, with 10 bases between. In nucleotides, the CDR3 is TGTGCCAGCAGTTACTGGGCTGCGAGCTCCTACAATGAGCAGTTCTTC. This codes for CASSYWAASSYNEQFF.

CDR3 loop: CASSPSGGTSKPQHF. The CDR3 coding sequence is TGTGCCAGCAGCCCCTCCGGGGGGACGAGCAAGCCCCAGCATTTT. The chain combines TRBV6-1 with TRBJ1-5, with D possibly being TRBD1 (5 bases). Germline V gene data show CDR1 as MNHNS and CDR2 as SASEGT. Trimming removed 6 bases from V and 8 bases from J, with 20 bases in between. The length of the CDR3 is 15 residues.

This rearrangement joins TRBV13 to TRBJ2-2; maybe TRBD2 (5 bases). The CDR3 runs to 15 residues. The V end lost 1 base, the J end lost 1 base, and 7 bases lay between the germline ends. Germline CDR1 PRHDT, CDR2 FYEKMQ (reference sequence). This chain's CDR3 is CASSLDGGNTGELFF. DNA of the CDR3: TGTGCCAGCAGCTTAGACGGAGGGAACACCGGGGAGCTGTTTTTT.

This chain links TRBV5-6 with TRBJ2-7; 8 bases agree with TRBD2. The CDR3 covers 14 residues. CDR1 and CDR2 from the germline V gene are SGHDT and YYEEEE. The ends lost 5 bases at V and 6 bases at J; junction bases unmatched: 10. CDR3 sequence: CASSTGLASSEQYF. In DNA form, the CDR3 reads TGTGCCAGCAGTACCGGACTAGCTAGTTCCGAGCAGTACTTC.

The genes are TRBV9 and TRBJ1-6; 10 positions match TRBD1. Germline CDR1 and CDR2: SGDLS and YYNGEE. J lost 9 bases, V lost 0 bases, and 6 bases had no gene match. This CDR3 spans 16 amino acids. CDR3 nucleotide sequence: TGTGCCAGCAGCGTAGATAGGACAGGGGGTTTTTCACCCCTCCACTTT. Protein product: CASSVDRTGGFSPLHF.

The chain carries TRBV7-6 and TRBJ2-3; D gene ambiguous. CDR1 and CDR2 from the germline V gene are SGHVS and FNYEAQ. Trimming left V 0 bases short and J 1 base short, with 11 bases between. This CDR3 spans 16 amino acids. The CDR3 sequence is CASSLAGPPRTDTQYF. CDR3 nucleotide sequence: TGTGCCAGCAGCTTAGCGGGCCCCCCCCGCACAGATACGCAGTATTTT.

This clone was seen more than once but under ten times. This chain's CDR3 is CAWTPSGTGIDEQYF. CDR3 coding DNA: TGTGCCTGGACTCCCTCCGGGACAGGGATAGACGAGCAGTACTTC. The chain couples TRBV30 to TRBJ2-7; 9 bases map to TRBD1. This CDR3 is built from 15 residues. V dropped 4 bases and J dropped 5; count of bases not matched to a gene: 12. Looked up from germline, CDR1 is GTSNPN and CDR2 is SVGIG (reference sequence).

The DNA of the CDR3 is TGTGCCAGCAGCCGTGACAGGGTGGCCACTGAAGCTTTCTTT. This sequence encodes CASSRDRVATEAFF. The chain employs TRBV4-2 and TRBJ1-1, with 7 bases that match TRBD1. J was trimmed by 4 bases and V by 4 bases; bases with no gene match: 6. Germline CDR1 reads LGHNA; CDR2 reads YNFKEQ. The CDR3 contains 14 residues.

The chain joins TRBV5-1 to TRBJ2-7; 7 nucleotides agree with TRBD1. The CDR3 has 14 residues. Germline V lookup: CDR1 SGHRS, CDR2 YFSETQ. V lost 2 bases to trimming and J lost 6 bases; unmatched junction nucleotides: 8. CDR3 sequence (DNA): TGCGCCAGCAGCTTACAGACAGGGAAGGGCGAGCAGTACTTC. It translates to CASSLQTGKGEQYF.

V gene TRBV28 combines with J gene TRBJ1-5; D is ambiguous. This CDR3 is built from 12 residues. Germline CDR1 MDHEN, CDR2 SYDVKM. V lost 6 bases and J 8 bases, leaving 11 bases between the germline ends. DNA of the CDR3: TGTGCCAGCAGCCCGGGCGGGAAGCCCCAGCATTTT. Amino acid sequence: CASSPGGKPQHF.

This sequence joins TRBV7-6 and TRBJ2-1; 13 nucleotides line up with TRBD2. The CDR3 totals 14 residues. V trimming: 6 bases; J trimming: 7 bases; junction bases outside the gene matches: 3. Germline V gene data show CDR1 as SGHVS and CDR2 as FNYEAQ. This CDR3 is CASSWGLAGNEQFF. In DNA form, the CDR3 reads TGTGCCAGCAGTTGGGGACTAGCGGGAAATGAGCAGTTCTTC.

This chain uses TRBV4-3 with TRBJ2-1; 10 nucleotides line up with TRBD2. Germline V gene data show CDR1 as LGHNA and CDR2 as YSLEER. With 2 bases clipped from V and 9 bases from J, the junction kept 7 bases outside the gene matches. The CDR3 loop spans 15 amino acids. The CDR3 nucleotides read TGCGCCAGCAGCCAACCGGCTAGCGGGGGAGGTGAGCAGTTCTTC. Protein: CASSQPASGGGEQFF.

The rearrangement joins TRBV7-2 to TRBJ2-5, with 16 bases aligning to TRBD2. Germline CDR1 SGHTA, CDR2 FQGNSA. The trim removed 4 bases at V and 5 bases at J, leaving 7 bases unmatched. CDR3 length: 17 residues. CDR3 protein: CASSSGTSGGAAETQYF. CDR3 in DNA: TGTGCCAGCAGCTCTGGGACTAGCGGGGGGGCCGCCGAGACCCAGTACTTC.

The rearrangement uses TRBV27 and TRBJ2-6; possible D gene TRBD1, 5 bases. Germline V lookup: CDR1 MNHEY, CDR2 SMNVEV (reference sequence). V lost 2 bases, J lost 5 bases, and 10 bases lay in between. The CDR3 is made up of 15 amino acids. The CDR3 nucleotides are TGTGCCAGCAGTTTACAGGGCGTCCGGGCCAACGTCCTGACTTTC. Translated: CASSLQGVRANVLTF.

The J gene is TRBJ1-6, the V gene TRBV5-1; D perhaps matches TRBD1 (6 bases). Germline assignment: CDR1 SGHRS and CDR2 YFSETQ. The CDR3 is made up of 17 amino acids. Trimming left V 4 bases short and J 0 bases short, with 14 bases between. The CDR3 loop reads CASSPGQQSSYNSPLHF. The CDR3 nucleotides are TGCGCCAGCAGCCCTGGACAGCAGAGCTCCTATAATTCACCCCTCCACTTT.

The chain employs TRBV30 and TRBJ2-5; 7 nucleotides agree with TRBD1. V lost 4 bases and J lost 5; bases outside the gene matches: 4. Per the germline V gene, CDR1 is GTSNPN and CDR2 is SVGIG (reference sequence). The CDR3 covers 12 residues. CDR3 amino acids: CAWTGGPETQYF. The CDR3 DNA reads as TGTGCCTGGACAGGGGGTCCGGAGACCCAGTACTTC.

The V call is TRBV27, the J call TRBJ2-5; tentative D call: TRBD2 (5 bases). V was shortened by 5 bases and J by 0 bases, with 16 bases between the two germline ends. Germline V gene lookup returns CDR1 MNHEY and CDR2 SMNVEV (reference sequence). The CDR3 sequence is 16 residues long. In DNA form, the CDR3 reads TGTGCCAGCAGTCCTAGGACCCGAGGGAACCAAGAGACCCAGTACTTC. It yields the protein CASSPRTRGNQETQYF.

This clone was counted a single time. The rearrangement uses TRBV28 and TRBJ2-7, with TRBD1 identical over 10 bases. Germline V CDR1 and CDR2: MDHEN, SYDVKM. This CDR3 region has 18 residues. Germline trimming cut 0 bases from V and 0 bases from J; bases unmatched to any gene: 8. The CDR3 sequence: CASSLWPSTGGVSYEQYF. CDR3 bases: TGTGCCAGCAGTTTATGGCCCTCGACAGGGGGCGTCTCCTACGAGCAGTACTTC.

The chain couples TRBV7-7 to TRBJ2-6, with 10 bases matching TRBD1. In germline, CDR1 is SSHAT, CDR2 FNYEAQ (reference sequence). V was clipped by 4 bases and J by 1 base; unmatched bases: 4. The CDR3 is made up of 17 amino acids. Here the CDR3 DNA reads TGTGCCAGCAGCTCGGACAGGGGGACGTCTGGGGCCAACGTCCTGACTTTC. It codes for CASSSDRGTSGANVLTF. Full variable domain (missing parts from reference TRBV7-7 and TRBJ2-6): GAGVSQSPRYKVTKRGQDVTLRCDPISSHATLYWYQQALGQGPEFLTYFNYEAQPDKSGLPSDRFSAERPEGSISTLTIQRTEQRDSAMYRCASSSDRGTSGANVLTFGAGSRLTVL.

About this clone itself: Mismatch with germline at one junction end may stem from a read error. V and J are TRBV6-5 and TRBJ2-7; 10 bases agree with TRBD2. Germline-derived CDR1 and CDR2 are MNHEY and SVGAGI. This CDR3 has 11 residues. The CDR3 region is CASRSGLAVNF. CDR3 nucleotides: TGTGCCAGCAGGAGTGGACTAGCGGTGAACTTC.

This clone was detected a few times. This chain uses TRBV19 with TRBJ1-6; tentative D call: TRBD1 (5 bases). V was trimmed by 6 bases and J by 16 bases, leaving 16 bases between them. The germline gives CDR1 LNHDA, CDR2 SQIVND (reference sequence). The CDR3 has 12 amino acids. CDR3 amino acids: CASRRDSSHLHF. CDR3 in DNA: TGTGCCAGTAGGCGGGACTCCAGCCATCTCCACTTT.

This chain links TRBV6-4 with TRBJ1-5; weak D call: TRBD1 (6 bases). V was pared by 8 bases and J by 1 base, with 24 bases between. This CDR3 region has 18 residues. Per germline, CDR1 MRHNA and CDR2 SNTAGT. CDR3 in DNA: TGTGCCAGCCGAAGACAGGCTCACCAAAAAATAAGCAATCAGCCCCAGCATTTT. Its protein product is CASRRQAHQKISNQPQHF.

This chain joins TRBV4-3 and TRBJ1-6; no definite D call. V lost 1 base and J lost 10, with 8 bases in between. The CDR3 loop spans 13 amino acids. Germline CDR1 LGHNA, CDR2 YSLEER. The CDR3 DNA is TGCGCCAGCAGCCAAGCGAGGAGATCACCCCTCCACTTT. Amino acids: CASSQARRSPLHF.

This sequence joins TRBV7-2 and TRBJ2-5, with 13 nucleotides matching TRBD2. The CDR3 has 15 residues. The germline V gene encodes CDR1 SGHTA and CDR2 FQGNSA. The V and J ends lost 5 bases and 9 bases, in that order; junction bases with no gene match: 9. The CDR3 is CASSKGLAGPAPQYF. As DNA, the CDR3 is TGTGCCAGCAGCAAGGGACTAGCGGGGCCCGCGCCCCAGTACTTC.